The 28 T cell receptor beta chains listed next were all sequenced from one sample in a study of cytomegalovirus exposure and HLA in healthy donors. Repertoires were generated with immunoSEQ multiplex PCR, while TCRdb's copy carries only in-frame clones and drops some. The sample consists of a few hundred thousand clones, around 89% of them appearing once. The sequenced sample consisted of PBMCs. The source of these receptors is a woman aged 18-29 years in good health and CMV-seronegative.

CDR3: CASSPPPGQGSGEQYV. The CDR3 region has the DNA TGTGCCAGCTCACCACCCCCCGGACAGGGCTCCGGCGAGCAGTACGTC. The chain uses TRBV18 and TRBJ2-7, with 8 bases aligning to TRBD1. This CDR3 is 16 amino acids long. The trim removed 0 bases at V and 6 bases at J, leaving 10 bases unmatched. The germline CDR1 and CDR2 sequences are KGHSH and LQKENI.

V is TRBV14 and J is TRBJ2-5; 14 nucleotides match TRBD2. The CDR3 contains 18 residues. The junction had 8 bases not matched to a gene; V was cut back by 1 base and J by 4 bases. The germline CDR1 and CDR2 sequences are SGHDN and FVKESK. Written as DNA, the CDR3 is TGTGCCAGCAGCCAAGGTCTGACTAGCGGGGGGGCAGGAGAGACCCAGTACTTC. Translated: CASSQGLTSGGAGETQYF.

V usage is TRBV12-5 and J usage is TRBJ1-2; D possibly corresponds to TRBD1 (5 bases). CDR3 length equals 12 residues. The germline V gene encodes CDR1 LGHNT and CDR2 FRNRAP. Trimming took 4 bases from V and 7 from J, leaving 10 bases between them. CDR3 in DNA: TGTGCTAGTGGTTCAGGGCTGGGTGGCTACACCTTC. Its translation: CASGSGLGGYTF.

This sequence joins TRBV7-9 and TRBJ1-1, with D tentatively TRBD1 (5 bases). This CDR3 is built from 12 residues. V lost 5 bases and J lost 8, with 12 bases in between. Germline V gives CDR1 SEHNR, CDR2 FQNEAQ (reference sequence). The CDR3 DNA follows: TGTGCCAGCAGCGGCGATTCAGGGGAAGCTTTCTTT. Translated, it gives CASSGDSGEAFF. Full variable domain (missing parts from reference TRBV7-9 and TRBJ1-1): DTGVSQNPRHKITKRGQNVTFRCDPISEHNRLYWYRQTLGQGPEFLTYFQNEAQLEKSRLLSDRFSAERPKGSFSTLEIQRTEQGDSAMYLCASSGDSGEAFFGQGTRLTVV.

DNA of the CDR3: TGTGCCAGCTCGAGGACAGGGTGGAACACCGGGGAGCTGTTTTTT. Its translation is CASSRTGWNTGELFF. The chain is built from TRBV27 and TRBJ2-2; 8 bases line up with TRBD1. This CDR3 comprises 15 residues. V shed 8 bases, J shed 1 base, and the junction held 6 bases outside the gene matches. Looked up from germline, CDR1 is MNHEY and CDR2 is SMNVEV (reference sequence).

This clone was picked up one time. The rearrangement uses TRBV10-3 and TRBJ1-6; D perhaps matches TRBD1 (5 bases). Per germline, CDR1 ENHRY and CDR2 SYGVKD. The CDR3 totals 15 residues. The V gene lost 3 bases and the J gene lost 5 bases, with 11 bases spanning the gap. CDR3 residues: CAISESGPDNSPLHF. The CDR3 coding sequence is TGTGCCATCAGTGAATCAGGGCCCGATAATTCACCCCTCCACTTT.

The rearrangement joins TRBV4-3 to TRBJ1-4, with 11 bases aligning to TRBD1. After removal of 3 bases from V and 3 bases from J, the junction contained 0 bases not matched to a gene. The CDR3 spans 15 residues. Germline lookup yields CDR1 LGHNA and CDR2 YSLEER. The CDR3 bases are TGCGCCAGCAGCCAGGGACAGGGGGCTAATGAAAAACTGTTTTTT. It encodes CASSQGQGANEKLFF.

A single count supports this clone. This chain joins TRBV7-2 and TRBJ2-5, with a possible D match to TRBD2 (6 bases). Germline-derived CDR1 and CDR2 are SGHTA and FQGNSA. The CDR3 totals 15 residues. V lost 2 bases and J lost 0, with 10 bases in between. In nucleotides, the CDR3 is TGTGCCAGCAGCTTATGGGGCGGGAACCAAGAGACCCAGTACTTC. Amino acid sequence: CASSLWGGNQETQYF.

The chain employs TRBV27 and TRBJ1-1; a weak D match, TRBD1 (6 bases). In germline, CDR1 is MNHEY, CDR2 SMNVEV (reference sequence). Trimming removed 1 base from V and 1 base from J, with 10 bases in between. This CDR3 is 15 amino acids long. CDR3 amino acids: CASSLWAGANTEAFF. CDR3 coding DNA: TGTGCCAGCAGTTTATGGGCAGGGGCGAACACTGAAGCTTTCTTT.

As DNA, the CDR3 is TGTGCCAGCAGCCGAATCAGGGGCCAGGGGACTGAAGCTTTCTTT. Its protein product is CASSRIRGQGTEAFF. This sequence joins TRBV14 and TRBJ1-1, with D possibly being TRBD1 (6 bases). The CDR3 is 15 amino acids. V gave up 4 bases and J gave up 5 bases, with 17 bases separating them. Per the germline V gene, CDR1 is SGHDN and CDR2 is FVKESK.

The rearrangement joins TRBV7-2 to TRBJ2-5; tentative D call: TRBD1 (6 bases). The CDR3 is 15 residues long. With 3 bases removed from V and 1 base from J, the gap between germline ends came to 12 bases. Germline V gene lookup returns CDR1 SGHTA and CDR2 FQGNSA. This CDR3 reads CASSLFVGAQETQYF. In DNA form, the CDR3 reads TGTGCCAGCAGCTTGTTTGTGGGGGCCCAAGAGACCCAGTACTTC.

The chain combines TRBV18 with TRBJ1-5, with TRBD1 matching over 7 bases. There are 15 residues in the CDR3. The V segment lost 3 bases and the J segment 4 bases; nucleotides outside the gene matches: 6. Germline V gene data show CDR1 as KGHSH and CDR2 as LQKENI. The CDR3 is CASSPEGGANQPQHF. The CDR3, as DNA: TGTGCCAGCTCACCTGAAGGGGGCGCGAATCAGCCCCAGCATTTT.

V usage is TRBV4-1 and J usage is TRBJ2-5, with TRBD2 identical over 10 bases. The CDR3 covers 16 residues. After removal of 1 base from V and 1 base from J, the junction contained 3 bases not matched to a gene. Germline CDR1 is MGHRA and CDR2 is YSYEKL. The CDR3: CASSQGPSGGQETQYF. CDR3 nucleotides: TGCGCCAGCAGCCAAGGGCCTAGCGGGGGCCAAGAGACCCAGTACTTC.

CDR3: CASSLVQEQFF. As DNA, the CDR3 is TGTGCCAGCAGCTTGGTCCAGGAGCAGTTCTTC. V is TRBV5-6 and J is TRBJ2-1; D gene unclear. Germline values: CDR1 SGHDT, CDR2 YYEEEE. The CDR3 totals 11 residues. V shed 0 bases and J shed 10 bases, with 5 bases lying between them.

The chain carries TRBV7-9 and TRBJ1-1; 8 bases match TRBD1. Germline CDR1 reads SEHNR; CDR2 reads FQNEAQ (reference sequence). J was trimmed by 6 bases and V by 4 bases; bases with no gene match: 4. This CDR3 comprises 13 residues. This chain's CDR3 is CASSSRDRSEAFF. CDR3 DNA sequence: TGTGCCAGCAGCTCCCGGGACAGGTCTGAAGCTTTCTTT. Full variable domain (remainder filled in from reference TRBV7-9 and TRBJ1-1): DTGVSQNPRHKITKRGQNVTFRCDPISEHNRLYWYRQTLGQGPEFLTYFQNEAQLEKSRLLSDRFSAERPKGSFSTLEIQRTEQGDSAMYLCASSSRDRSEAFFGQGTRLTVV.

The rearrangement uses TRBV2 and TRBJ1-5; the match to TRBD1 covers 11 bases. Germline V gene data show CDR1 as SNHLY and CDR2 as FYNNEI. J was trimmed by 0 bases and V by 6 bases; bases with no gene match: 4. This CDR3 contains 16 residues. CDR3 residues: CASRGTGGYSNQPQHF. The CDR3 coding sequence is TGTGCCAGCAGGGGGACAGGGGGTTATAGCAATCAGCCCCAGCATTTT.

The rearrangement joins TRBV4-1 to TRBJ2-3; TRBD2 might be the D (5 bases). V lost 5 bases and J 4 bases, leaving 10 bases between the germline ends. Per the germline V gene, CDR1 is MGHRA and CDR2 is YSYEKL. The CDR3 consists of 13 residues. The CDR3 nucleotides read TGCGCCAGCAGCTCCGGGGTTCCAGATACGCAGTATTTT. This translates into CASSSGVPDTQYF.

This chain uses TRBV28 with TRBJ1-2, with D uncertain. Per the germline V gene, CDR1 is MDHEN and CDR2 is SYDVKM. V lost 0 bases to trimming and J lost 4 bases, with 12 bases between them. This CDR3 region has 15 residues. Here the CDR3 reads CASSLWFHLSYGYTF. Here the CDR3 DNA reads TGTGCCAGCAGTTTATGGTTCCATTTGAGCTATGGCTACACCTTC.

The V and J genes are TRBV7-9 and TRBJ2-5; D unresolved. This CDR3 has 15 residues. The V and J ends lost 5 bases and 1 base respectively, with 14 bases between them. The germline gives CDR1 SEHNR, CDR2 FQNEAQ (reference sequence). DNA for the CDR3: TGTGCCAGCAGCCCAAGGTCCGCTAGCCAAGAGACCCAGTACTTC. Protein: CASSPRSASQETQYF.

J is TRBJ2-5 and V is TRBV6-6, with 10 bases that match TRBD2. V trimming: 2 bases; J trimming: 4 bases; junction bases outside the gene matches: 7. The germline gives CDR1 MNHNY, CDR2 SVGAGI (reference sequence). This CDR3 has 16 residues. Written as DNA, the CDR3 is TGTGCCAGCAGTTACATAGCTAGCGGGGGTTTAGAGACCCAGTACTTC. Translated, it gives CASSYIASGGLETQYF.

CDR3 nucleotide sequence: TGCGCCAGCAGCCAAGGGGCGGGTCCCTACGAGCAGTACTTC. The encoded protein is CASSQGAGPYEQYF. The rearrangement links TRBV4-1 to TRBJ2-7, with D maybe TRBD2 (5 bases). Germline values: CDR1 MGHRA, CDR2 YSYEKL. This CDR3 is built from 14 residues. Trimming removed 1 base at V and 2 bases at J, with 9 bases between.

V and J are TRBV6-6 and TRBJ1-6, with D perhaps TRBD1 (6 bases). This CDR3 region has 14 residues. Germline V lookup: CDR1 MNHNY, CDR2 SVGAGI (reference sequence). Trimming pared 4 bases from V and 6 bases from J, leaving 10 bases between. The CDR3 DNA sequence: TGTGCCAGCAGTTCGGGACAATCTAATTCACCCCTCCACTTT. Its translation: CASSSGQSNSPLHF.

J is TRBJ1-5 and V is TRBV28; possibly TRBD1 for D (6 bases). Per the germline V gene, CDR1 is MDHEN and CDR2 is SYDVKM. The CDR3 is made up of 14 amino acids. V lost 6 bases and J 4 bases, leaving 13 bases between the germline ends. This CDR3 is CASSSDRKNQPQHF. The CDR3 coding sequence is TGTGCCAGCAGCAGCGACAGGAAGAATCAGCCCCAGCATTTT.

DNA for the CDR3: TGTGCCAGCTCACTAGGCACCGGGACTCCTCTTCTGGGAGAGACCCAGTACTTC. This encodes CASSLGTGTPLLGETQYF. The rearrangement uses TRBV18 and TRBJ2-5, with D possibly matching TRBD2 (6 bases). The CDR3 totals 18 residues. V was shortened by 4 bases and J by 4 bases, with 25 bases between the two germline ends. Looked up from germline, CDR1 is KGHSH and CDR2 is LQKENI.

CDR3 sequence: CASSVMGGDQPQHF. Written as DNA, the CDR3 is TGTGCCAGCAGCGTCATGGGGGGGGATCAGCCCCAGCATTTT. This chain links TRBV9 with TRBJ1-5; the D gene is possibly TRBD1 (5 bases). The CDR3 sequence is 14 residues long. Germline V CDR1 and CDR2: SGDLS, YYNGEE. Trimming pared 2 bases from V and 5 bases from J, leaving 11 bases between.

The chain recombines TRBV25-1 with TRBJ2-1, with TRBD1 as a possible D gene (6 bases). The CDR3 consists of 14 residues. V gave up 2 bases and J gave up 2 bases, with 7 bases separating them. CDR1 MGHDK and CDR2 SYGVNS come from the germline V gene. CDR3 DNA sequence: TGTGCCAGCAGTGAACAGGGGCCCTACAATGAGCAGTTCTTC. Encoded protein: CASSEQGPYNEQFF. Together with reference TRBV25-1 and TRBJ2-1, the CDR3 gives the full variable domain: EADIYQTPRYLVIGTGKKITLECSQTMGHDKMYWYQQDPGMELHLIHYSYGVNSTEKGDLSSESTVSRIRTEHFPLTLESARPSHTSQYLCASSEQGPYNEQFFGPGTRLTVL.

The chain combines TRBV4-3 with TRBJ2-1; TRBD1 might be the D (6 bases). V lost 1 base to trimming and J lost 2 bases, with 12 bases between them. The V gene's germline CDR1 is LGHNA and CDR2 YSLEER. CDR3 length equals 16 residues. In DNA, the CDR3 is TGCGCCAGCAGCCAAGGTTGGGGGCTGCCCTACAATGAGCAGTTCTTC. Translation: CASSQGWGLPYNEQFF.

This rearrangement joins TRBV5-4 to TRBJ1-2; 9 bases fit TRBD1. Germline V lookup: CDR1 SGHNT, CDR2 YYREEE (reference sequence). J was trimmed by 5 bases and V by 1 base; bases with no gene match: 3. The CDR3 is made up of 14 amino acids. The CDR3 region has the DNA TGTGCCAGCAGCTTGCCAGGACAGGGGTATGGCTACACCTTC. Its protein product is CASSLPGQGYGYTF.